The 12 T cell receptor beta chains listed next were all sequenced from one sample in a study of shared clonotypes between healthy human individuals. Here immunoSEQ multiplex PCR was the method, and the copy in TCRdb shows in-frame clones only, minus some. Among around 2,000,000 clones listed, about 95% were seen once. The sample consisted of naive CD4+ T cells sorted from blood. Subset in this sample: CD45RA+ positively selected. The receptors stem from a man aged 18 to 30 in good health.

This chain links TRBV7-9 with TRBJ1-6; D remains unclear. The V and J ends lost 2 bases and 13 bases respectively, with 12 bases between them. This CDR3 contains 13 residues. CDR1 is SEHNR and CDR2 is FQNEAQ in the germline V gene (reference sequence). The CDR3 bases are TGTGCCAGCAGCTTAACTGGAGACGCGCCCCTCCACTTT. Translated: CASSLTGDAPLHF.

The gene calls are TRBV29-1 and TRBJ2-7, with D possibly being TRBD2 (6 bases). Between the trimmed V and J ends, which lost 6 bases and 4 bases, there was a span of 16 bases. Germline-derived CDR1 and CDR2 are SQVTM and ANQGSEA. This CDR3 comprises 13 residues. The CDR3 coding sequence is TGCAGCGTCCGTCGGAGCGGGCGGTACGAGCAGTACTTC. Residues: CSVRRSGRYEQYF.

Turning to this clone: Other DNA sequences in this specimen translate into the identical CDR3. This chain joins TRBV6-5 and TRBJ2-5, with 10 bases that match TRBD2. Germline V gene sequence: CDR1 MNHEY, CDR2 SVGAGI. With V trimmed by 9 bases and J by 5 bases, 9 bases remained unmatched. The CDR3 length is 14 residues. CDR3 bases: TGTGCCAGTTCCCGACTAGCGGGCGGGGAGACCCAGTACTTC. Translated: CASSRLAGGETQYF.

J is TRBJ2-5 and V is TRBV7-2; possibly TRBD1 for D (6 bases). CDR1 SGHTA and CDR2 FQGNSA come from the germline V gene. The germline V and J ends were trimmed by 1 base and 5 bases, with 11 bases remaining between them. The CDR3 has 14 residues. CDR3 nucleotide sequence: TGTGCCAGCAGCTTAGAGGCAGGGGAGGAGACCCAGTACTTC. Translation: CASSLEAGEETQYF.

V usage is TRBV5-6 and J usage is TRBJ1-3, with D maybe TRBD1 (5 bases). V shed 0 bases and J shed 4 bases, with 14 bases lying between them. This CDR3 region has 16 residues. Germline values: CDR1 SGHDT, CDR2 YYEEEE. The CDR3 DNA reads as TGTGCCAGCAGCTTGGGAATCTACCAGGGCGGAAACACCATATATTTT. Its translation is CASSLGIYQGGNTIYF.

The chain has TRBV27 and TRBJ2-7, with TRBD1 identical over 9 bases. The length of the CDR3 is 16 residues. Germline values: CDR1 MNHEY, CDR2 SMNVEV (reference sequence). The trim removed 5 bases at V and 3 bases at J, leaving 11 bases unmatched. CDR3 nucleotide sequence: TGTGCCAGCAGTCCTTACACGGGACAGGGAGGCTACGAGCAGTACTTC. Translation: CASSPYTGQGGYEQYF.

This chain links TRBV29-1 with TRBJ1-4, with D unclear. Germline loops: CDR1 SQVTM, CDR2 ANQGSEA. With 4 bases removed from V and 2 bases from J, the gap between germline ends came to 14 bases. The CDR3 totals 15 residues. In nucleotides, the CDR3 is TGCAGCGTTGGACAAGCCTCGGACACTAATGAAAAACTGTTTTTT. This codes for CSVGQASDTNEKLFF.

The genes are TRBV21-1 and TRBJ1-1; the DNA was not used to check the table's D call, TRBD1. TRBV21-1 is a pseudogene. The CDR3 covers 13 residues. For the CDR3, the DNA is TGTGCCAGCAGGACAGGGAGAGACCCTGGTGCTTTCTTT. This sequence encodes CASRTGRDPGAFF.

Only one count was recorded for this clone. The chain couples TRBV6-5 to TRBJ2-7; possible D gene TRBD1, 5 bases. This CDR3 comprises 15 residues. The germline V and J ends were trimmed by 3 bases and 2 bases, with 14 bases remaining between them. CDR1 is MNHEY, CDR2 SVGAGI, per germline. The CDR3 sequence is CASSYNAGQTYEQYF. CDR3 bases: TGTGCCAGCAGTTATAATGCAGGGCAGACCTACGAGCAGTACTTC.

The CDR3 DNA reads TGCGCCAGCAGCTTGGTGGGGGAAAGCCACGAGCAGTACTTC. As protein: CASSLVGESHEQYF. This chain uses TRBV5-1 with TRBJ2-7, with D perhaps assigned TRBD1 or TRBD2 (5 bases each). The CDR3 extends over 14 amino acids. Deletions cut 0 bases from V and 5 bases from J, with 12 bases between. Germline CDR1 reads SGHRS; CDR2 reads YFSETQ.

This sequence joins TRBV7-9 and TRBJ2-7; D perhaps matches TRBD1 (6 bases). The CDR3 runs to 11 residues. With 8 bases removed from V and 2 bases from J, the gap between germline ends came to 7 bases. Germline values: CDR1 SEHNR, CDR2 FQNEAQ (reference sequence). This chain's CDR3 is CASEGAYEQYF. CDR3 nucleotides: TGTGCCAGCGAGGGGGCCTACGAGCAGTACTTC.

The chain recombines TRBV28 with TRBJ2-3; D call uncertain. Germline CDR1 is MDHEN and CDR2 is SYDVKM. There are 12 residues in the CDR3. Trimming cost V 5 bases and J 2 bases, with 5 bases left between them. The CDR3 reads CASSKLTDTQYF. CDR3 nucleotides: TGTGCCAGCAGTAAACTCACAGATACGCAGTATTTT.